The T cell receptor beta chain described here comes from a study of T cell changes during pregnancy in multiple sclerosis. From germline, CDR1 is MNHEY and CDR2 SMNVEV (reference sequence). The ends lost 6 bases at V and 6 bases at J; junction bases unmatched: 7. The CDR3 covers 14 residues. Data came from immunoSEQ multiplex PCR; TCRdb stores just in-frame clones and leaves some out. The sample consists of about 68,000 clones, 80% to 95% of them appearing once. Material: peripheral blood, obtained after pregnancy. The TCR originated in a female donor in good health, enrolled as a control in a pregnancy study. The rearrangement joins TRBV27 to TRBJ1-4; 7 positions agree with TRBD1. The CDR3: CASRWTGSDEKLFF. The CDR3 DNA sequence: TGTGCCAGCAGGTGGACAGGCTCGGATGAAAAACTGTTTTTT. The full variable domain, completed using reference TRBV27 and TRBJ1-4, is EAQVTQNPRYLITVTGKKLTVTCSQNMNHEYMSWYRQDPGLGLRQIYYSMNVEVTDKGDVPEGYKVSRKEKRNFPLILESPSPNQTSLYFCASRWTGSDEKLFFGSGTQLSVL.